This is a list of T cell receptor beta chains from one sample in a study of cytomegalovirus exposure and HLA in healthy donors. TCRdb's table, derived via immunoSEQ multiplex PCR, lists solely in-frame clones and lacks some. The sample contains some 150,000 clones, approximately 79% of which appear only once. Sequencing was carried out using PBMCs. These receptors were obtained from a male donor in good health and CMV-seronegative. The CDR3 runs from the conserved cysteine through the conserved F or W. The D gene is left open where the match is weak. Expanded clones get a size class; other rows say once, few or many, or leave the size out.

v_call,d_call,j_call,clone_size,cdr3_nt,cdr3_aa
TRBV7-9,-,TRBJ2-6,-,TGTGCCAGCAGCGCAATACGGGTCAGCCTCTCTGGGGCCAACGTCCTGACTTTC,CASSAIRVSLSGANVLTF
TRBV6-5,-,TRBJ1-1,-,TGTGCCAGCAGCCGACAGGTTTACACTGAAGCTTTCTTT,CASSRQVYTEAFF
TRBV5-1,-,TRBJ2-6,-,TGCGCCAGCAGCAAAGGGGATAGCTCTGGGGCCAACGTCCTGACTTTC,CASSKGDSSGANVLTF
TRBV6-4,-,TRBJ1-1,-,TGTGCCAGCAGTGATTCCCGGACACAAAAGCCCATGAACACTGAAGCTTTCTTT,CASSDSRTQKPMNTEAFF
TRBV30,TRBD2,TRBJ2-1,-,TGTGCCTGGGTTAGCGGGAGTATTTCCTACAATGAGCAGTTCTTC,CAWVSGSISYNEQFF
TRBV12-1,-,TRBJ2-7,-,TGTGCCAGCAGCCACACACTATGGGACAGCGGAGCCTACGAGCAGTACTTC,CASSHTLWDSGAYEQYF
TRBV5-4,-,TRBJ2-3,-,TGTGCCAGCAGCTTATGGGGGGAAGATACGCAGTATTTT,CASSLWGEDTQYF
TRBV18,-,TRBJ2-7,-,TGTGCCAGCTCACCACCTCCGGACACTCTCTACGAGCAGTACTTC,CASSPPPDTLYEQYF
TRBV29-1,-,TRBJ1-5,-,TGCAGCGTTGCCACAGGGAATAGCAATCAGCCCCAGCATTTT,CSVATGNSNQPQHF
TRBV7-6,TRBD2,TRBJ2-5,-,TGTGCCAGCAGCGCCGGGACTAGCGGGGGGGGGAAGACCCAGTACTTC,CASSAGTSGGGKTQYF
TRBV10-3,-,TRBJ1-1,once,TGTGCCATCAGTGAGTCCCAGGGGAACACTGAAGCTTTCTTT,CAISESQGNTEAFF
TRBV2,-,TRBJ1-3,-,TGTGCCAGCAGCGGGGACATCAACTCTGGAAACACCATATATTTT,CASSGDINSGNTIYF
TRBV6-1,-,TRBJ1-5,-,TGTGCCAGCAGTGAAGGGAACAGCCTTACACGGCAGCCCCAGCATTTT,CASSEGNSLTRQPQHF
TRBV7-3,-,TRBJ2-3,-,TGTGCCAGCAGCTTAGTCGGTACAGATACGCAGTATTTT,CASSLVGTDTQYF
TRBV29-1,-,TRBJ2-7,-,TGCAGCGTCCTATACAGGGTAACCTACGAGCAGTACTTC,CSVLYRVTYEQYF
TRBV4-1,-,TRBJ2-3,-,TGCGCCAGCAGCCAAGAAGAACTCCTTAGCACAGATACGCAGTATTTT,CASSQEELLSTDTQYF
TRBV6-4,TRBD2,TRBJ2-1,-,TGTGCCAGCAGAACCACTAGCGGGCCTTACAATGAGCAGTTCTTC,CASRTTSGPYNEQFF
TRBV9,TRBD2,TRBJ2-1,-,TGTGCCAGCAGCGTAGCGGCTAGCGGGACCACCTACAATGAGCAGTTCTTC,CASSVAASGTTYNEQFF
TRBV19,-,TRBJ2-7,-,TGTGCCAGTAGTCCCCTTGGGGAGAAAAAACACTACGAGCAGTACTTC,CASSPLGEKKHYEQYF
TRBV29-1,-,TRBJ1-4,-,TGCAGCGGAAGCAGGGGCCCTTCAACTAATGAAAAACTGTTTTTT,CSGSRGPSTNEKLFF
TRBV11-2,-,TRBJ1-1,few,TGTGCCAGCAGCTCAGGGGCCCTGAACACTGAAGCTTTCTTT,CASSSGALNTEAFF
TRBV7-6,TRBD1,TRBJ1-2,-,TGTGCCAGCAGCTTAGTGGTCCGGGACAGGGATTATGGCTACACCTTC,CASSLVVRDRDYGYTF
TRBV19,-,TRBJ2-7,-,TGTGCCAGTAGTGGGATAGAGCGGGACGAGCAGTACTTC,CASSGIERDEQYF
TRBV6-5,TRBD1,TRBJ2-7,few,TGTGCCAGCAGTTACAGCCAGGGGGCTCAAGAGCAGTACTTC,CASSYSQGAQEQYF
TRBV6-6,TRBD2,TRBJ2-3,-,TGTGCCAGCAGTTACCCTAGCGGGGGGAGCACAGATACGCAGTATTTT,CASSYPSGGSTDTQYF
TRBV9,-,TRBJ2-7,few,TGTGCCAGCAGCTCTGCCGGGTCAAACTACGAGCAGTACTTC,CASSSAGSNYEQYF
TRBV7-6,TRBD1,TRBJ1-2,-,TGTGCCAGCGGCTTAGCGATGGGACAGAACTATGGCTACACCTTC,CASGLAMGQNYGYTF
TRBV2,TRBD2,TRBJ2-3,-,TGTGCCAGCAGTGACGGGGGGGCAGATACGCAGTATTTT,CASSDGGADTQYF
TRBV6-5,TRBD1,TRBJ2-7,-,TGTGCCAGCAGTTACAGCCAGGGGGCATACGAGCAGTACTTC,CASSYSQGAYEQYF
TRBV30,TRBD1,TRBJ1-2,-,TGTGCCTGGAGTCGGACAGGGAACTATGGCTACACCTTC,CAWSRTGNYGYTF
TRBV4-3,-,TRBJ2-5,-,TGCGCCAGCAGCCGGGACCTGACAGGCCGTGTGGCCCAGTACTTC,CASSRDLTGRVAQYF
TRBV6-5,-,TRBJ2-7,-,TGTGCCAGCGGCAGGGATTTGGAGCAGTACTTC,CASGRDLEQYF
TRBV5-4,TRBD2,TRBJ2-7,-,TGTGCCAGCAGCTTGGGGGGGGGAAGCTCCTACGAGCAGTACTTC,CASSLGGGSSYEQYF
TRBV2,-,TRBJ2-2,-,TGTGCCAGCAGTAAGGAGGGAACGATCACCGGGGAGCTGTTTTTT,CASSKEGTITGELFF
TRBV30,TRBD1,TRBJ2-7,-,TGTGCCTGGCGGCCCGGGACAGGGATTTACGAGCAGTACTTC,CAWRPGTGIYEQYF
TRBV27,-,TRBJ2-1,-,TGTGCCAGCAGAATGAATTGGGGGGGCCCCTACAATGAGCAGTTCTTC,CASRMNWGGPYNEQFF
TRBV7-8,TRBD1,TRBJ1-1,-,TGTTCCAGCAGCTTACTTTTTGTGGGACAGGGGGCGTACACTGAAGCTTTCTTT,CSSSLLFVGQGAYTEAFF
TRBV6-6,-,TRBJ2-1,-,TGTGCCAGCAGTTACGGGGGCAGGGTCCAGTTCTTC,CASSYGGRVQFF
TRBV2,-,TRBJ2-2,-,TGTGCCACGGGGCAGGGGATAGCCACCGGGGAGCTGTTTTTT,CATGQGIATGELFF
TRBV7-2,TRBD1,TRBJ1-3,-,TGTGCCAGCAGCTTCACAGGGGGCACTGGAAACACCATATATTTT,CASSFTGGTGNTIYF
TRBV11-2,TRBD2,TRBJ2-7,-,TGTGCCAGCAGCTTAGATCTGGCTAGCGGGAGGTACGAGCAGTACTTC,CASSLDLASGRYEQYF
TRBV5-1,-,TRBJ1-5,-,TGCGCCAGCAGCCCCTCTAGCAATCAGCCCCAGCATTTT,CASSPSSNQPQHF
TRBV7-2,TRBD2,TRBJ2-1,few,TGTGCCAGCAGCTTAGTGTCTAGCGGGACCCGCAGGAATGAGCAGTTCTTC,CASSLVSSGTRRNEQFF
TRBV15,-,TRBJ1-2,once,TGTGCCACCAGCAGGACCCTGGGCTTGGATGGCTACACCTTC,CATSRTLGLDGYTF
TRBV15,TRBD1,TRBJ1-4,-,TGTGCCACCAGATTGGACAGGGGGCAAGGAACTAATGAAAAACTGTTTTTT,CATRLDRGQGTNEKLFF
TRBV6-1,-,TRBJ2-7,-,TGTGCCAGCACCCCCTCCGGGACAGCGACTAGAGAGCAGTACTTC,CASTPSGTATREQYF
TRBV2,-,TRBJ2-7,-,TGTGCCAGCAGTGAAGGGCAGGGTAGTCCCTACGAGCAGTACTTC,CASSEGQGSPYEQYF
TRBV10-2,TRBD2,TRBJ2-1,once,TGCGCCAGCAGGGGGACTAGCGTTATTTACAATGAGCAGTTCTTC,CASRGTSVIYNEQFF
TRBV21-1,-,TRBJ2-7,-,TGTGCCAGCAAAAAAACGAACAGGGGATCCTACGAGCAGTACTTC,CASKKTNRGSYEQYF
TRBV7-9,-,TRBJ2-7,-,TGTGCCAGCAGCCTCCAACTCAGTGGACTCGCCTACGAGCAGTACTTC,CASSLQLSGLAYEQYF